The next 21 T cell receptor beta chains were all read from a single sample in a study of OX40 agonist ivuxolimab in advanced cancers. TCRdb's copy holds only in-frame clones and misses some; the assay was immunoSEQ multiplex PCR. The data contain 25,000 to 35,000 clones, 74% of them singletons. Sequences were derived from CD4+ or CD8+ T cells sorted from blood, sampled in a trial of the OX40 agonist ivuxolimab. These receptors were obtained from an adult with an advanced solid tumor such as melanoma, head and neck, liver or kidney cancer.

This clone came up a few times. V usage is TRBV19 and J usage is TRBJ2-2; perhaps TRBD2 as D (5 bases). Germline V gives CDR1 LNHDA, CDR2 SQIVND (reference sequence). The CDR3 is made up of 14 amino acids. Trimming cost V 2 bases and J 6 bases, with 10 bases left between them. CDR3 bases: TGTGCCAGTAGTATAAGTCTTAGCGCCGGGGAGCTGTTTTTT. It is translated as CASSISLSAGELFF.

The J gene is TRBJ1-1, the V gene TRBV10-3; no firm D call. CDR3 size: 12 residues. Germline assignment: CDR1 ENHRY and CDR2 SYGVKD. With 11 bases removed from V and 4 bases from J, the gap between germline ends came to 14 bases. This chain's CDR3 is CASHGGITEAFF. DNA of the CDR3: TGTGCCTCACACGGCGGGATCACTGAAGCTTTCTTT.

The chain combines TRBV2 with TRBJ1-4, with D possibly TRBD1 on 6 matching bases. Germline V gene lookup returns CDR1 SNHLY and CDR2 FYNNEI. CDR3 length: 14 residues. The V end was cut by 7 bases, the J end by 0 bases, with 9 bases between. The chain's CDR3 is CASNYRATNEKLFF. CDR3 nucleotides: TGTGCCAGCAACTACAGGGCAACTAATGAAAAACTGTTTTTT.

This chain links TRBV2 with TRBJ2-2, with 10 bases lining up with TRBD1. The CDR3 has 13 amino acids. Germline assignment: CDR1 SNHLY and CDR2 FYNNEI. The J segment lost 6 bases and the V segment lost 8 bases, leaving 3 bases of the junction unmatched. This CDR3 is CASGQGVSGELFF. The CDR3 nucleotides are TGTGCCAGCGGACAGGGGGTGTCCGGGGAGCTGTTTTTT.

The sample holds a few counts of this clone. Other DNA sequences of this sample code for an identical CDR3. CDR3 in amino acids: CSARGTGKGTEAFF. The CDR3 DNA sequence: TGCAGCGCCCGCGGGACAGGGAAGGGCACTGAAGCTTTCTTT. The chain carries TRBV29-1 and TRBJ1-1; 9 bases are shared with TRBD1. The CDR3 is made up of 14 amino acids. Germline assignment: CDR1 SQVTM and CDR2 ANQGSEA. With V trimmed by 7 bases and J by 4 bases, 10 bases remained unmatched.

In its sample, this clone was seen a few times. The chain is built from TRBV27 and TRBJ1-1; a possible D gene is TRBD1 (5 bases). The CDR3 is made up of 14 amino acids. The ends were cut back, 6 bases at V and 0 bases at J, with 11 bases in the middle. The germline CDR1 and CDR2 sequences are MNHEY and SMNVEV (reference sequence). The CDR3 DNA reads TGTGCCAGCAGACCGGGGGGGGTGAACACTGAAGCTTTCTTT. Translated, it gives CASRPGGVNTEAFF.

V gene TRBV30 combines with J gene TRBJ1-2; D uncertain. Trimming stripped 5 bases from V and 3 bases from J, with 4 bases between. This CDR3 comprises 10 residues. Germline V gives CDR1 GTSNPN, CDR2 SVGIG (reference sequence). The CDR3, as DNA: TGTGCCTGGGGCGACTATGGCTACACCTTC. Its translation: CAWGDYGYTF.

V is TRBV12-5 and J is TRBJ1-1; tentative D call: TRBD1 (6 bases). This CDR3 is 12 amino acids long. Trimming took 6 bases from V and 7 from J, leaving 12 bases between them. CDR1 is LGHNT and CDR2 is FRNRAP in the germline V gene. The DNA of the CDR3 is TGTGCTAGTGGCAACCCAGGGGTTGAAGCTTTCTTT. Protein sequence: CASGNPGVEAFF.

This chain joins TRBV9 and TRBJ2-1; possibly TRBD2 for D (6 bases). Trimming removed 0 bases at V and 3 bases at J, with 13 bases between. Germline CDR1 reads SGDLS; CDR2 reads YYNGEE. The CDR3 is 16 residues long. The CDR3, as DNA: TGTGCCAGCAGCGTAGGTGTAGCGGTGGGCTACAATGAGCAGTTCTTC. Encoded protein: CASSVGVAVGYNEQFF. The whole variable domain, remainder taken from reference TRBV9 and TRBJ2-1, is DSGVTQTPKHLITATGQRVTLRCSPRSGDLSVYWYQQSLDQGLQFLIQYYNGEERAKGNILERFSAQQFPDLHSELNLSSLELGDSALYFCASSVGVAVGYNEQFFGPGTRLTVL.

This clone was seen only once. This sequence joins TRBV2 and TRBJ2-2; 10 bases fit TRBD1. V shed 1 base, J shed 5 bases, and the junction held 4 bases outside the gene matches. This CDR3 has 16 residues. Germline CDR1 is SNHLY and CDR2 is FYNNEI. The CDR3 reads CASSEVGQGLTGELFF. In DNA form, the CDR3 reads TGTGCCAGCAGTGAAGTGGGACAGGGGTTAACCGGGGAGCTGTTTTTT.

A few counts support this clone. The chain carries TRBV29-1 and TRBJ2-1; 7 positions match TRBD2. The CDR3 contains 12 residues. CDR1 and CDR2 from the germline V gene are SQVTM and ANQGSEA. V lost 6 bases and J lost 9; bases outside the gene matches: 8. The CDR3 region has the DNA TGCAGCGTCGATAAACTAGCGCGTGAGCAGTTCTTC. This gives the protein CSVDKLAREQFF.

The chain couples TRBV12-5 to TRBJ2-7, with D unresolved. The germline V gene has CDR1 LGHNT and CDR2 FRNRAP. Trimming removed 6 bases from V and 4 bases from J, with 10 bases in between. CDR3 length: 12 residues. Here the CDR3 reads CASGPGYYEQYF. Here the CDR3 DNA reads TGTGCTAGTGGGCCTGGTTATTACGAGCAGTACTTC.

The V gene is TRBV13, the J gene TRBJ1-2; tentative D call: TRBD1 (5 bases). Trimming took off 6 bases at V and 4 bases at J, with 12 bases between the two ends. The germline gives CDR1 PRHDT, CDR2 FYEKMQ (reference sequence). This CDR3 contains 13 residues. The CDR3 loop is CASRIQGGYGYTF. The CDR3 DNA reads as TGTGCCAGCAGAATTCAGGGTGGCTATGGCTACACCTTC.

The chain links TRBV20-1 to TRBJ2-7; no reliable D call. The CDR3 runs 11 residues. V lost 1 base to trimming and J lost 6 bases, with 7 bases between them. Germline V gene data show CDR1 as DFQATT and CDR2 as SNEGSKA (reference sequence). The CDR3 loop is CSARVNVEQYF. The CDR3 coding sequence is TGCAGTGCTAGAGTGAATGTCGAGCAGTACTTC.

In nucleotides, the CDR3 is TGTGCCAGCAGCGTAGACGGCAGGGGTGGAGTCGGCTACACCTTC. Translating gives CASSVDGRGGVGYTF. The chain links TRBV9 to TRBJ1-2, with D possibly being TRBD1 (6 bases). The CDR3 consists of 15 residues. V was shortened by 0 bases and J by 8 bases, with 17 bases between the two germline ends. The germline V gene has CDR1 SGDLS and CDR2 YYNGEE.

In this sample, this clone turned up a few times. The gene calls are TRBV2 and TRBJ2-7; 10 nucleotides agree with TRBD1. The J segment lost 6 bases and the V segment lost 6 bases, leaving 5 bases of the junction unmatched. Germline V CDR1 and CDR2: SNHLY, FYNNEI. The CDR3 extends over 13 amino acids. CDR3 protein: CASSFDRGLEQYF. The CDR3 DNA reads TGTGCCAGCAGCTTTGACAGGGGGCTCGAGCAGTACTTC.

This chain joins TRBV7-2 and TRBJ2-3, with 8 bases lining up with TRBD2. The CDR3 totals 14 residues. J lost 6 bases, V lost 3 bases, and 5 bases had no gene match. The germline CDR1 and CDR2 sequences are SGHTA and FQGNSA. The CDR3 region is CASSLRRGGDTQYF. The CDR3 DNA reads TGTGCCAGCAGCTTGCGACGGGGGGGCGATACGCAGTATTTT.

Sample share makes this clone medium-sized (0.01 to 0.1%). The chain couples TRBV2 to TRBJ2-1; 8 bases fit TRBD2. There are 17 residues in the CDR3. From germline, CDR1 is SNHLY and CDR2 FYNNEI. After removal of 6 bases from V and 7 bases from J, the junction contained 17 bases not matched to a gene. As DNA, the CDR3 is TGTGCCAGCAGCGGCAGCGGGGGTGGGCGGCGGCGGAATGAGCAGTTCTTC. Its translation is CASSGSGGGRRRNEQFF.

The genes are TRBV4-2 and TRBJ1-5; D not certain. This CDR3 is built from 15 residues. Deletions cut 4 bases from V and 3 bases from J, with 13 bases between. Germline V gene sequence: CDR1 LGHNA, CDR2 YNFKEQ. The CDR3 sequence is CASSLSTGNNQPQHF. The CDR3 DNA sequence: TGTGCCAGCAGCCTCTCCACCGGGAACAATCAGCCCCAGCATTTT.

The CDR3 sequence is CASSLYGGKAGNTIYF. The CDR3 nucleotides are TGTGCCAGCTCCCTTTATGGGGGTAAGGCTGGAAACACCATATATTTT. V and J are TRBV5-6 and TRBJ1-3, with a tentative D call TRBD1 (5 bases). This CDR3 contains 16 residues. Looked up from germline, CDR1 is SGHDT and CDR2 is YYEEEE. Trimming took 7 bases from V and 2 from J, leaving 19 bases between them.

Note on this clone: Other DNA variants within this sample encode the same CDR3. V and J are TRBV28 and TRBJ1-6; D not resolved. The V and J ends lost 9 bases and 4 bases respectively, with 19 bases between them. Germline CDR1 is MDHEN and CDR2 is SYDVKM. The CDR3 length is 16 residues. The CDR3 protein is CASSIGLLVYNSPLHF. CDR3 nucleotide sequence: TGTGCCAGTAGTATCGGACTGCTAGTATATAATTCACCCCTCCACTTT.